This T cell receptor (beta chain) appears in the sequencing data of a study of neurological immune-mediated disorders (dated 2019 in TCRdb). A note on the overall study: Among the 35 or so multiple sclerosis patients, approximately 30 had relapsing-remitting MS and 3 had secondary progressive MS. Peripheral blood TCR-beta repertoires from patients with HTLV-I-associated myelopathy (HAM/TSP), patients with multiple sclerosis, and healthy controls were compared in the study using UMI-based sequencing. Alongside PBMC samples, the set of 80 to 130 TCR-beta libraries contained longitudinal samples, technical triplicates, and paired CD4+ and CD8+ T-cell subsets that had been sorted. The cohort comprised 68 subjects: roughly 15 HAM/TSP patients, approximately 34 multiple sclerosis patients and 20 healthy controls. The research as a whole found: No clinical or MRI features were associated with the MS cluster, and the authors said that larger cohorts are needed. No identical CDR3 amino acid sequences were found to be shared among expanded clones across subjects, suggesting that TCR-beta repertoires were private in all groups. In a phylogenetic analysis, the repertoires of 18 out of 34 MS patients fell into a single cluster of related CDR3 sequences, pointing to a possible signature at the repertoire level. TCR clonal expansion was highest in HAM/TSP patients and lowest in MS patients, with MS patients falling below even healthy controls.

There are 15 amino acids in the CDR3, from cysteine to phenylalanine inclusive. The retained sequence is limited to the CDR3, 45 bases, with the frame set at the first base. Per the germline V gene, MNHEY is the CDR1 and SVGEGT is the CDR2. V and J are truncated by 0 bases and 0 bases respectively, leaving an intervening sequence of 7 bases. This clonotype was seen repeatedly, ten times or more. Its cognate antigen has yet to be identified. Per-nucleotide qualities are absent, and no much larger clonotype sits a single base away. cDNA was synthesized by template-switch 5'RACE using a primer with a 10-nucleotide random unique molecular identifier that tagged each TCR transcript. Each sequencing run produced over 190 million TCR-beta sequences covering 15-18 subjects. The RNeasy kit was used to extract total RNA. The KAPA Real-time Library Amplification kit was used to amplify TCR-beta VDJ regions with primers targeting the TCR constant region and the 5'RACE anchor. A first PCR added sample indexes and Illumina adaptors, after which a second PCR increased the library yield. The roughly 650 bp TCR product was size-selected on a 2% E-gel SizeSelection system after Ampure bead purification. Before pooling, libraries had their quality checked on a Bioanalyzer, their concentration measured with Qubit, and their quantity determined with the Kapa Library Quantification kit. An Illumina HiSeq 2500 was used to sequence the libraries paired-end at 2 x 150 bp. To increase sequence diversity, roughly 24-30% phiX was spiked into each library pool. The original pipeline was this. The UMI-based MiGEC pipeline processed quality-filtered reads and removed over 75% of raw TCR sequences during error correction. IMGT germline references were used for alignment of VDJ genes, and clonotypes were defined by a unique CDR3 amino acid sequence together with V-J genes. Clonal expansion, Shannon diversity and CDR3 relatedness (CalcPairwiseDistances, ClusterSamples) were evaluated with VDJtools, and phylogenetic trees were built with CLCbio workbench. A clone was classed as expanded if it had 8 or more unique UMIs, a cutoff based on coefficient-of-variation modelling across technical triplicates. The raw public data were reprocessed by TCRdb itself: fastp quality trimming at Q25, MiXCR clonotype calling, in-frame beta chains only. For every CDR3 protein sequence, its rows merge into one entry that carries the most common genes and DNA. The V and J calls come from TCRdb's annotation, not from the publication. Across this sample there are some 61,000 distinct CDR3 sequences, with about 4.2% seen only once. 1% to 1.5% of the sample comes from the top ten.

For unsorted PBMC libraries, 2 million PBMCs were used after storage in RNAlater at -80 degrees C until RNA extraction. The multiple sclerosis patients were enrolled in a US clinical protocol that used magnetic resonance imaging to evaluate disease progression. Peripheral blood was subjected to Ficoll-Hypaque density gradient centrifugation to isolate PBMCs, which were then cryopreserved in liquid nitrogen. The TCR sequence derives from a man aged 25-40 years with multiple sclerosis. The source material was PBMCs. Here the chain combines TRBV6-2 or TRBV6-3 and TRBJ2-3, with TRBD2 as a weak D call on 6 bases. Here the CDR3 is given as CASSYSAGSTDTQYF. The DNA reads as follows: TGTGCCAGCAGTTACTCGGCGGGGAGCACAGATACGCAGTATTTT.